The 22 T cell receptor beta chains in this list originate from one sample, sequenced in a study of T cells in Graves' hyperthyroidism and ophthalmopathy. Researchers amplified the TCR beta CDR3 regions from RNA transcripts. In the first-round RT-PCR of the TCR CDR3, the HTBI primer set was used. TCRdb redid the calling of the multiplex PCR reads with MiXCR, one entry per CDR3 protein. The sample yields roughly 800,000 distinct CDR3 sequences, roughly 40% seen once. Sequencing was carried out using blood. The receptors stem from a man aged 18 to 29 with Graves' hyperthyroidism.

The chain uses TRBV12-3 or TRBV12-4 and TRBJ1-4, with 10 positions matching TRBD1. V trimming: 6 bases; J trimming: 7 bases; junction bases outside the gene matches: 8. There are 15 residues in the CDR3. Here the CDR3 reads CASSPDRGRVEKLFF. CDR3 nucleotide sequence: TGTGCCAGCAGCCCAGACAGGGGGCGCGTTGAAAAACTGTTTTTT.

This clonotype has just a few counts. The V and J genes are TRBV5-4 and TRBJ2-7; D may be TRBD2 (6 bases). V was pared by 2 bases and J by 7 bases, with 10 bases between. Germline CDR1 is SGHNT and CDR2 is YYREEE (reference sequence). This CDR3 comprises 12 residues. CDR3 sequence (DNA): TGTGCCAGCAGCTTTTCGGGGAGGGAGCAGTACTTC. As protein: CASSFSGREQYF.

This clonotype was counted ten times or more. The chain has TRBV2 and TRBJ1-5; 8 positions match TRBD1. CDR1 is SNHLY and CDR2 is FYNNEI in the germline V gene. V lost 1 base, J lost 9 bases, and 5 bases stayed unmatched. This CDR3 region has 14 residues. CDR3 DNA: TGTGCCAGCAGTGAAGGGACAGGGATTCGGCCCCAGCATTTT. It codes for CASSEGTGIRPQHF.

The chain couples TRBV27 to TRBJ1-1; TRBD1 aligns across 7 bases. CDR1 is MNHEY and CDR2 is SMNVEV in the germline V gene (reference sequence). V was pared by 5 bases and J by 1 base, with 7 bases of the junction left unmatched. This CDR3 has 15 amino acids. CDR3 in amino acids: CASSLADRTNTEAFF. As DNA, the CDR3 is TGTGCCAGCAGTCTCGCGGACAGGACGAACACTGAAGCTTTCTTT.

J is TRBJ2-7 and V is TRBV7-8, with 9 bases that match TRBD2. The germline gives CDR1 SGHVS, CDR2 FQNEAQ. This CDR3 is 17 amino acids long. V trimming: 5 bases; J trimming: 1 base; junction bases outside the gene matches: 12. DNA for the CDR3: TGTGCCAGCAGCCAGTCTTTCGATCTAGCGGGATCCTACGAGCAGTACTTC. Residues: CASSQSFDLAGSYEQYF.

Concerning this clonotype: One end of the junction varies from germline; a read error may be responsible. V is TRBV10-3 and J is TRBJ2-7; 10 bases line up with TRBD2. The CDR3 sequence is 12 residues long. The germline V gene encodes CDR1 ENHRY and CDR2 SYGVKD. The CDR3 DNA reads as TGTGTCATCCAGCGGGGGGGCTACGAGCAGTACTTC. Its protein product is CVIQRGGYEQYF.

The CDR3 region is CASTSGGVFLSGELFF. For the CDR3, the DNA is TGTGCCAGCACGTCCGGGGGGGTCTTTCTGTCCGGGGAGCTGTTTTTT. The chain uses TRBV12-5 and TRBJ2-2; 8 bases agree with TRBD2. The germline V gene encodes CDR1 LGHNT and CDR2 FRNRAP. This CDR3 has 16 residues.

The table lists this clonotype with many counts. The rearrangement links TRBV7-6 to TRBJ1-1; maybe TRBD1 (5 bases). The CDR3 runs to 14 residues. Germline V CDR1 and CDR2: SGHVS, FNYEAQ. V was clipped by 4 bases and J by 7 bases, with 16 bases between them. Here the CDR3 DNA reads TGTGCCAGCAGCTCTTCCGGGACCTCTCGTGAAGCTTTCTTT. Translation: CASSSSGTSREAFF.

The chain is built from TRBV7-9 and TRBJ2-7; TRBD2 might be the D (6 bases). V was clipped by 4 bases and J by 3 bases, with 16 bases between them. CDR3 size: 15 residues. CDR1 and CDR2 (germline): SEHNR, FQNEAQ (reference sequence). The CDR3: CASSSGGGNYYEQYF. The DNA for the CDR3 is TGTGCCAGCAGCTCGGGTGGCGGGAATTACTACGAGCAGTACTTC.

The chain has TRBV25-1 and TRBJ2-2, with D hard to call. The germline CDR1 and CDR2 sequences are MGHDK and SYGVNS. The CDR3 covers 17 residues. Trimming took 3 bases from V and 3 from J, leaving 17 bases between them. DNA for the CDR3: TGTGCCAGCAGTGAGAAACCCCGTGGTGCGGACACCGGGGAGCTGTTTTTT. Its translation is CASSEKPRGADTGELFF. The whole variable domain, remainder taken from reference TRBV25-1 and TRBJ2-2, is EADIYQTPRYLVIGTGKKITLECSQTMGHDKMYWYQQDPGMELHLIHYSYGVNSTEKGDLSSESTVSRIRTEHFPLTLESARPSHTSQYLCASSEKPRGADTGELFFGEGSRLTVL.

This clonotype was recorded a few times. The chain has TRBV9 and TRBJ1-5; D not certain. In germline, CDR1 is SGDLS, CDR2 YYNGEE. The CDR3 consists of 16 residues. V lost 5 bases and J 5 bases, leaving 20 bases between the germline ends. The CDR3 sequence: CASSEGLLRFDQPQHF. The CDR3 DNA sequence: TGTGCCAGCAGTGAAGGCCTGCTACGGTTCGATCAGCCCCAGCATTTT.

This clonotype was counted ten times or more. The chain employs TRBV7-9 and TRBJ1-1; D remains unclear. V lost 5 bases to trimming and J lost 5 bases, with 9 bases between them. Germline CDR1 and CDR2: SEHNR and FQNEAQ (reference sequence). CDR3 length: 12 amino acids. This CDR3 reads CASSTTGTEAFF. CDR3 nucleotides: TGTGCCAGCAGCACGACTGGGACTGAAGCTTTCTTT.

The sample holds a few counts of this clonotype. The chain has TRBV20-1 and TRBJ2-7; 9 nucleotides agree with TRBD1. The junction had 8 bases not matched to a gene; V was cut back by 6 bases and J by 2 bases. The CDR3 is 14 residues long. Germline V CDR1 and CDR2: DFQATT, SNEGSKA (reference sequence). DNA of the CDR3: TGCAGTGCCACTGATGGGGACAGGGCCTACGAGCAGTACTTC. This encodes CSATDGDRAYEQYF.

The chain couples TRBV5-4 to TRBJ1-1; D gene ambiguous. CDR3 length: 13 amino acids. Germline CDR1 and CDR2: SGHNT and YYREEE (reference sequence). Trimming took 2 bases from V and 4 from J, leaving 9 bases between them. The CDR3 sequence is CASSFGPVTEAFF. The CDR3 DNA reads TGTGCCAGCAGCTTTGGACCAGTCACTGAAGCTTTCTTT.

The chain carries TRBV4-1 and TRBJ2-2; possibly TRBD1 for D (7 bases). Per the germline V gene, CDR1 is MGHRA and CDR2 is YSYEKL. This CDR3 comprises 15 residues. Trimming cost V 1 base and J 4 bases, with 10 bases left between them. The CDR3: CASSQAGGSTGELFF. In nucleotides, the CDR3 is TGCGCCAGCAGCCAAGCAGGGGGGAGCACCGGGGAGCTGTTTTTT.

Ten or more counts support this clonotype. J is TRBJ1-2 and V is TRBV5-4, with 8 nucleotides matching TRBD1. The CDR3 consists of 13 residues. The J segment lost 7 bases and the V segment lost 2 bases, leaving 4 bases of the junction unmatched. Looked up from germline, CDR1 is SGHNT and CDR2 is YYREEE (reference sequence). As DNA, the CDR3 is TGTGCCAGCAGCTTAAGTGGGACAGGTGGCTACACCTTC. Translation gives CASSLSGTGGYTF.

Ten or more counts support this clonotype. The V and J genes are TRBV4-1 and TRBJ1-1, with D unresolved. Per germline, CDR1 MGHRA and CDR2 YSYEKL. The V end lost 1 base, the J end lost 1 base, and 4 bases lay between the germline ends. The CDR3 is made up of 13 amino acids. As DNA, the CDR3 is TGCGCCAGCAGCCAAGCAACGAACACTGAAGCTTTCTTT. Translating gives CASSQATNTEAFF.

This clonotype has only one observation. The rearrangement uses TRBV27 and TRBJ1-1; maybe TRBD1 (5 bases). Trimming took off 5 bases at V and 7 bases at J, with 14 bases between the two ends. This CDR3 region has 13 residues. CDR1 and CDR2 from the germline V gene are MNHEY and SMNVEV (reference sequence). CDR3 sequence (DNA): TGTGCCAGCAGTCCCGACGGGGCCCTTGAAGCTTTCTTT. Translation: CASSPDGALEAFF.

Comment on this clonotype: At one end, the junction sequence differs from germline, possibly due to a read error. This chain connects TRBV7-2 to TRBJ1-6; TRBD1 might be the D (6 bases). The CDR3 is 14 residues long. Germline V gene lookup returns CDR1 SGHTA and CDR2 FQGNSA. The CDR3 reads CASSSTGTNSALHF. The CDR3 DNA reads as TGTGCCAGCAGCTCTACAGGGACCAATTCAGCCCTCCACTTT.

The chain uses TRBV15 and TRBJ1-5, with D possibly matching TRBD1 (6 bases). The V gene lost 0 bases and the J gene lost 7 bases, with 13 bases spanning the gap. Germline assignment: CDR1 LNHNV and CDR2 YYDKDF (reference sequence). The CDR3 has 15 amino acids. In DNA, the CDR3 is TGTGCCACCAGCAGAGATTCGGGGGGGCCCCAGCCCCAGCATTTT. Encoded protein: CATSRDSGGPQPQHF.

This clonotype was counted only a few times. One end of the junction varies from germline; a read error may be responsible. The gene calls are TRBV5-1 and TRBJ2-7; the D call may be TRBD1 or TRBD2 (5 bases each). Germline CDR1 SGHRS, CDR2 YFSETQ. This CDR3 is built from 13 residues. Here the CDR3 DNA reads TGTGCCAGCAGGGAGTGGGTGGCCTACGAGCAGTACTTC. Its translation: CASREWVAYEQYF. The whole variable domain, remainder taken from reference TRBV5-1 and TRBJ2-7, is KAGVTQTPRYLIKTRGQQVTLSCSPISGHRSVSWYQQTPGQGLQFLFEYFSETQRNKGNFPGRFSGRQFSNSRSEMNVSTLELGDSALYLCASREWVAYEQYFGPGTRLTVT.

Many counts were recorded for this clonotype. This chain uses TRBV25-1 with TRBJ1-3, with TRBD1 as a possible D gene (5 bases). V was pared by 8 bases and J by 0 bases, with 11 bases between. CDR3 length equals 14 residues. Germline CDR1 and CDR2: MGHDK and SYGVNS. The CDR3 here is CASRGRGSGNTIYF. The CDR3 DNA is TGTGCCAGCCGGGGACGGGGCTCTGGAAACACCATATATTTT.